These 32 T cell receptor beta chains share one sample of origin, sequenced in a study of blood T cell repertoires in COVID-19. Libraries were prepared by immunoSEQ multiplex PCR; TCRdb keeps only in-frame clonotypes and omits some of them. This table holds over 45,000 clones, 88% found once. Sequencing was carried out using peripheral blood. The receptors derive from a man aged 55 to 70 with active COVID-19.

This clone was picked up a small number of times. V gene TRBV5-1 combines with J gene TRBJ1-1, with D tentatively TRBD1 (5 bases). Per the germline V gene, CDR1 is SGHRS and CDR2 is YFSETQ. The CDR3 is made up of 13 amino acids. V lost 4 bases and J lost 0, with 7 bases in between. CDR3 residues: CASSQDMNTEAFF. The CDR3 DNA sequence: TGCGCCAGCAGCCAGGACATGAACACTGAAGCTTTCTTT. The full variable domain, with the rest looked up from reference TRBV5-1 and TRBJ1-1, is KAGVTQTPRYLIKTRGQQVTLSCSPISGHRSVSWYQQTPGQGLQFLFEYFSETQRNKGNFPGRFSGRQFSNSRSEMNVSTLELGDSALYLCASSQDMNTEAFFGQGTRLTVV.

The rearrangement uses TRBV2 and TRBJ2-1; TRBD2 might be the D (6 bases). Germline CDR1 and CDR2: SNHLY and FYNNEI. The CDR3 is 13 residues long. V was trimmed by 8 bases and J by 5 bases, leaving 13 bases between them. DNA for the CDR3: TGTGCCAGCGCGAAATGGAGGGACAATGAGCAGTTCTTC. This sequence encodes CASAKWRDNEQFF. The entire variable domain, with the rest obtained from reference TRBV2 and TRBJ2-1, is as follows: EPEVTQTPSHQVTQMGQEVILRCVPISNHLYFYWYRQILGQKVEFLVSFYNNEISEKSEIFDDQFSVERPDGSNFTLKIRSTKLEDSAMYFCASAKWRDNEQFFGPGTRLTVL.

The rearrangement uses TRBV27 and TRBJ2-6; 7 nucleotides line up with TRBD1. CDR1 is MNHEY, CDR2 SMNVEV, per germline (reference sequence). V shed 6 bases and J 0 bases; nucleotides not matched to a gene: 8. The CDR3 is 17 residues long. The CDR3 protein is CASSSGTAPSGANVLTF. In DNA, the CDR3 is TGTGCCAGCAGCTCCGGGACAGCTCCCTCTGGGGCCAACGTCCTGACTTTC.

This clone was found a few times. The chain carries TRBV18 and TRBJ2-5; D call uncertain. Trimming left V 6 bases short and J 2 bases short, with 4 bases between. The CDR3 has 11 amino acids. Germline lookup yields CDR1 KGHSH and CDR2 LQKENI. Here the CDR3 reads CASSQQETQYF. The CDR3 region has the DNA TGTGCCAGCTCTCAACAAGAGACCCAGTACTTC.

This chain connects TRBV11-2 to TRBJ1-1; no clear D. The CDR3 length is 13 residues. CDR1 is SGHAT and CDR2 is FQNNGV in the germline V gene. V was shortened by 2 bases and J by 11 bases, with 15 bases between the two germline ends. CDR3 loop: CASSLIYRETAFF. CDR3 DNA sequence: TGTGCCAGCAGCTTAATTTATCGGGAAACGGCTTTCTTT.

V gene TRBV10-1 combines with J gene TRBJ2-7, with 9 bases fitting TRBD1. Unmatched junction bases numbered 6, after V lost 3 bases and J lost 6 bases. This CDR3 has 14 residues. Per germline, CDR1 WNHNN and CDR2 SYGVQD (reference sequence). In DNA form, the CDR3 reads TGCGCCAGCAGTGATTCCTGGACAGGGGTCGAGCAGTACTTC. This gives the protein CASSDSWTGVEQYF.

The genes are TRBV4-1 and TRBJ1-5; perhaps TRBD1 as D (5 bases). The CDR3 has 14 residues. The germline V and J ends were trimmed by 0 bases and 2 bases, with 5 bases remaining between them. Germline values: CDR1 MGHRA, CDR2 YSYEKL. The CDR3 region is CASSQDRGNQPQHF. CDR3 nucleotide sequence: TGCGCCAGCAGCCAAGACAGGGGCAATCAGCCCCAGCATTTT.

The rearrangement joins TRBV10-1 to TRBJ2-3, with 8 bases matching TRBD1. V lost 0 bases to trimming and J lost 1 base; unmatched junction nucleotides: 3. The CDR3 length is 16 residues. Looked up from germline, CDR1 is WNHNN and CDR2 is SYGVQD (reference sequence). As DNA, the CDR3 is TGCGCCAGCAGTGAGTCGCCGACAGGGGGCACAGATACGCAGTATTTT. Translation: CASSESPTGGTDTQYF.

The chain links TRBV6-5 to TRBJ2-1, with 7 bases matching TRBD1. J gave up 6 bases and V 6 bases, and 11 bases lay outside the gene matches. This CDR3 is built from 15 residues. Looked up from germline, CDR1 is MNHEY and CDR2 is SVGAGI. The DNA for the CDR3 is TGTGCCAGCAGCCCGTCCGGGACAGTACGCAATGAGCAGTTCTTC. Its protein product is CASSPSGTVRNEQFF.

The rearrangement links TRBV5-6 to TRBJ2-7; TRBD2 matches at 7 bases. The trim removed 2 bases at V and 4 bases at J, leaving 12 bases unmatched. This CDR3 has 16 residues. Germline assignment: CDR1 SGHDT and CDR2 YYEEEE. The CDR3 region is CASSFSPGLRSYEQYF. CDR3 DNA sequence: TGTGCCAGCAGCTTTTCCCCGGGACTACGTTCTTACGAGCAGTACTTC.

This chain links TRBV5-1 with TRBJ2-5; 8 bases agree with TRBD2. Germline loops: CDR1 SGHRS, CDR2 YFSETQ. The CDR3 spans 14 residues. V was clipped by 2 bases and J by 5 bases; unmatched bases: 5. The CDR3 here is CASSLAGVWETQYF. CDR3 coding DNA: TGCGCCAGCAGCTTAGCGGGAGTTTGGGAGACCCAGTACTTC.

The chain uses TRBV25-1 and TRBJ1-2, with 9 bases aligning to TRBD1. CDR1 is MGHDK, CDR2 SYGVNS, per germline. V shed 5 bases and J 7 bases; nucleotides not matched to a gene: 11. The CDR3 has 15 residues. As DNA, the CDR3 is TGTGCCAGCAGTTCCCACCCGGGACAGGGTCCTGGCTACACCTTC. Translation: CASSSHPGQGPGYTF.

V and J are TRBV5-1 and TRBJ1-4; 8 bases are shared with TRBD1. The CDR3 sequence is 14 residues long. The germline CDR1 and CDR2 sequences are SGHRS and YFSETQ. V lost 2 bases to trimming and J lost 8 bases; unmatched junction nucleotides: 5. The CDR3 protein is CASSLATGEEKLFF. CDR3 coding DNA: TGCGCCAGCAGCTTAGCGACAGGGGAGGAAAAACTGTTTTTT.

The rearrangement joins TRBV9 to TRBJ1-2, with D unclear. Germline CDR1 reads SGDLS; CDR2 reads YYNGEE. V lost 2 bases and J lost 0, with 11 bases in between. The CDR3 is made up of 15 amino acids. Here the CDR3 DNA reads TGTGCCAGCAGCGTCGAAGATGCAGCTAACTATGGCTACACCTTC. Its protein product is CASSVEDAANYGYTF.

The genes are TRBV5-1 and TRBJ2-3, with D possibly TRBD2 on 6 matching bases. The V end lost 2 bases, the J end lost 1 base, and 8 bases lay between the germline ends. The CDR3 runs 14 residues. Germline V CDR1 and CDR2: SGHRS, YFSETQ. The CDR3 sequence is CASSFPSGTDTQYF. The CDR3 bases are TGCGCCAGCAGCTTTCCTAGCGGCACAGATACGCAGTATTTT. The variable domain in full, completed from reference TRBV5-1 and TRBJ2-3, reads KAGVTQTPRYLIKTRGQQVTLSCSPISGHRSVSWYQQTPGQGLQFLFEYFSETQRNKGNFPGRFSGRQFSNSRSEMNVSTLELGDSALYLCASSFPSGTDTQYFGPGTRLTVL.

The V call is TRBV3-1 (or the pseudogene TRBV3-2), the J call TRBJ1-4; unclear D gene. The germline CDR1 and CDR2 sequences are LGHDT and YNNKEL (reference sequence). This CDR3 is 15 amino acids long. Trimming removed 0 bases from V and 10 bases from J, with 15 bases in between. The chain's CDR3 is CASSQDEGSRGKLFF. The CDR3, as DNA: TGTGCCAGCAGCCAAGATGAAGGCAGCCGGGGAAAACTGTTTTTT.

The V gene is TRBV20-1, the J gene TRBJ1-4; D uncertain. Germline V gene data show CDR1 as DFQATT and CDR2 as SNEGSKA (reference sequence). There are 14 residues in the CDR3. The germline V and J ends were trimmed by 3 bases and 6 bases, with 14 bases remaining between them. CDR3 sequence reads: CSASLRRRDEKLFF. CDR3 sequence (DNA): TGCAGTGCTAGTCTAAGGAGGCGGGATGAAAAACTGTTTTTT.

The rearrangement links TRBV7-2 to TRBJ1-1; 8 bases line up with TRBD1. The germline V gene encodes CDR1 SGHTA and CDR2 FQGNSA. CDR3 size: 15 residues. J was trimmed by 0 bases and V by 6 bases; bases with no gene match: 6. DNA of the CDR3: TGTGCCAGCAGGTTCCAGGGGGCGGTGAACACTGAAGCTTTCTTT. This codes for CASRFQGAVNTEAFF.

V is TRBV11-3 and J is TRBJ1-2, with D possibly matching TRBD1 (5 bases). Germline assignment: CDR1 SGHNT and CDR2 YENEEA. CDR3 length: 12 residues. V gave up 3 bases and J gave up 7 bases, with 9 bases separating them. CDR3 nucleotide sequence: TGTGCCAGCAGCTTTCAAGGGGCTGGCTACACCTTC. Translated, it gives CASSFQGAGYTF.

This chain links TRBV7-3 with TRBJ2-3; D not resolved. Germline CDR1 reads SGHTA; CDR2 reads FQGTGA. This CDR3 is built from 13 residues. V was cut by 7 bases and J by 1 base, with 9 bases left in between. The CDR3 sequence is CASTLTRTDTQYF. The CDR3 DNA reads TGTGCCAGCACCCTCACACGCACAGATACGCAGTATTTT. Drawing the rest from reference TRBV7-3 and TRBJ2-3, the complete variable domain is GAGVSQTPSNKVTEKGKYVELRCDPISGHTALYWYRQSLGQGPEFLIYFQGTGAADDSGLPNDRFFAVRPEGSVSTLKIQRTERGDSAVYLCASTLTRTDTQYFGPGTRLTVL.

The gene calls are TRBV6-5 and TRBJ2-1; 11 nucleotides match TRBD2. CDR3 size: 15 residues. Trimming at V came to 5 bases and at J to 5 bases, leaving 5 bases not matched to a gene. Germline V gene lookup returns CDR1 MNHEY and CDR2 SVGAGI. The CDR3 bases are TGTGCCAGCAGTATTAGCGGGAGGGTAGACAATGAGCAGTTCTTC. This codes for CASSISGRVDNEQFF.

The chain combines TRBV3-1 (or the pseudogene TRBV3-2) with TRBJ1-1; the match to TRBD1 covers 8 bases. CDR1 LGHDT and CDR2 YNNKEL come from the germline V gene (reference sequence). The CDR3 extends over 15 amino acids. After removal of 3 bases from V and 7 bases from J, the junction contained 10 bases not matched to a gene. The CDR3, as DNA: TGTGCCAGCAGCCAGGCGGGACAGGTTGGGGGTGAAGCTTTCTTT. Translation gives CASSQAGQVGGEAFF.

V usage is TRBV11-2 and J usage is TRBJ2-2, with 7 bases lining up with TRBD1. Germline V gene sequence: CDR1 SGHAT, CDR2 FQNNGV. This CDR3 has 14 amino acids. The J segment lost 7 bases and the V segment lost 5 bases, leaving 7 bases of the junction unmatched. The chain's CDR3 is CASSPYRGGGELFF. CDR3 DNA sequence: TGTGCCAGCAGCCCTTACAGGGGCGGCGGGGAGCTGTTTTTT.

This rearrangement joins TRBV25-1 to TRBJ2-7, with a weak D call TRBD2 (6 bases). Per germline, CDR1 MGHDK and CDR2 SYGVNS. Trimming took 4 bases from V and 7 from J, leaving 14 bases between them. The CDR3 totals 13 residues. The CDR3 sequence: CASSVPGLVEQYF. The CDR3 nucleotides are TGTGCCAGCAGTGTGCCGGGACTTGTGGAGCAGTACTTC.

CDR3 amino acids: CASSPGHIYEQYF. CDR3 nucleotide sequence: TGTGCCAGCAGCCCGGGACATATTTACGAGCAGTACTTC. The rearrangement links TRBV5-8 to TRBJ2-7; tentatively, D is TRBD1 (6 bases). Germline-derived CDR1 and CDR2 are SGHTS and YDEGEE. Trimming pared 4 bases from V and 4 bases from J, leaving 12 bases between. CDR3 length: 13 amino acids.

V is TRBV5-1 and J is TRBJ2-3, with 11 bases matching TRBD2. V trimming: 0 bases; J trimming: 0 bases; junction bases outside the gene matches: 9. This CDR3 region has 19 residues. Germline CDR1 is SGHRS and CDR2 is YFSETQ. The CDR3 nucleotides read TGCGCCAGCAGCTTGGCCAGACTAGCGGGACCCACGAGCACAGATACGCAGTATTTT. It yields the protein CASSLARLAGPTSTDTQYF.

The chain couples TRBV5-1 to TRBJ2-1, with 8 bases fitting TRBD1. Germline V gene sequence: CDR1 SGHRS, CDR2 YFSETQ. This CDR3 is 16 amino acids long. V was pared by 0 bases and J by 2 bases, with 4 bases of the junction left unmatched. For the CDR3, the DNA is TGCGCCAGCAGCTTGGGGGGGACAGGACCCTACAATGAGCAGTTCTTC. It encodes CASSLGGTGPYNEQFF.

The V gene is TRBV12-3 or TRBV12-4, the J gene TRBJ1-2; TRBD1 might be the D (6 bases). CDR3 length equals 12 residues. The V and J ends lost 3 bases and 8 bases respectively, with 10 bases between them. CDR3 protein: CASSFAGDGYTF. The DNA for the CDR3 is TGTGCCAGCAGTTTTGCAGGGGACGGCTACACCTTC.

J is TRBJ2-3 and V is TRBV6-5, with D possibly matching TRBD2 (6 bases). Trimming removed 6 bases at V and 5 bases at J, with 12 bases between. This CDR3 has 13 amino acids. The germline gives CDR1 MNHEY, CDR2 SVGAGI. CDR3 sequence (DNA): TGTGCCAGCAGATCGGGGCGGGGAGATACGCAGTATTTT. Its protein product is CASRSGRGDTQYF.

This chain connects TRBV5-8 to TRBJ2-2; TRBD2 matches 10 bases. V lost 4 bases to trimming and J lost 2 bases; unmatched junction nucleotides: 5. This CDR3 is 16 amino acids long. Germline CDR1 is SGHTS and CDR2 is YDEGEE. CDR3 in DNA: TGTGCCAGCAGCCCAATAGCGGGAGGAAACACCGGGGAGCTGTTTTTT. Protein: CASSPIAGGNTGELFF.

The chain recombines TRBV12-3 or TRBV12-4 with TRBJ2-1; D unclear. CDR3 length: 12 residues. V lost 6 bases and J 16 bases, leaving 19 bases between the germline ends. The CDR3 bases are TGTGCCAGCAGCTCCACTCGCGTCGAGATATTCTTC. This sequence encodes CASSSTRVEIFF.

The chain combines TRBV5-6 with TRBJ2-2, with 7 positions matching TRBD2. Trimming cost V 1 base and J 5 bases; bases outside gene matches: 8. The CDR3 consists of 16 residues. The germline CDR1 and CDR2 sequences are SGHDT and YYEEEE. CDR3 residues: CASSLFGGSDTGELFF. DNA for the CDR3: TGTGCCAGCAGCTTGTTTGGCGGGAGTGATACCGGGGAGCTGTTTTTT.